This T cell receptor beta chain was captured by sequencing in a study of CD8+ T cells in alopecia areata. Treatment indicated: oral pan-JAK inhibitor, 5-10 mg twice daily. cDNA prepared by RNA extraction and subsequent reverse transcription served as the template for sequencing. Sequencing was performed with immunoSEQ multiplex PCR; in TCRdb, only in-frame clones are kept and a portion is missing. Of 93,000 or so clones listed, approximately 84% are singletons. CDR1 MNHNS and CDR2 SASEGT come from the germline V gene. CDR3 length: 13 residues. After removal of 6 bases from V and 5 bases from J, the junction contained 4 bases not matched to a gene.

Sequenced here: CD8+ T cells sorted from blood, sampled between weeks 30 and 35, from a patient treated with tofacitinib. The receptor was isolated from a human donor with alopecia areata. This chain uses TRBV6-1 with TRBJ2-1; 7 nucleotides match TRBD1. CDR3 region: CASSWDSNNEQFF. In DNA, the CDR3 is TGTGCCAGCAGCTGGGACAGCAACAATGAGCAGTTCTTC.